This TCR beta chain stems from a study of T-cell reconstitution after alpha-beta-depleted transplantation in children. Study-wide results and caveats: The main origin of T-cell counts and diversity one year after transplant was newly produced T cells. Two months or so post-transplant, alpha-beta T cells reportedly derived from several hundred expanded graft clones. Surviving recipient cells, namely T cells and thymic progenitors, were the source of high day-60 TCRbeta diversity in some patients.

Unique molecular identifiers were incorporated when the TCRbeta library was constructed. Each CDR3 protein gets one entry after TCRdb re-called the PCR reads with MiXCR. The sample comprises roughly 50,000 distinct CDR3 sequences, 44% of which are singletons, and 98% rests with the top ten. The length of the CDR3 is 11 residues. V lost 7 bases and J lost 5, with 9 bases in between. From germline, CDR1 is SGHVS and CDR2 FQNEAQ. A note on this clonotype: What it binds is not known.

This sequence joins TRBV7-8 and TRBJ2-7, with TRBD2 as a possible D gene (5 bases). This TCR came from a male patient between 10 and 17 years old who had a stem cell transplant for acute lymphoblastic leukemia, so the T cells may come from the graft donor. The specimen was PBMCs, mostly from graft donor cells, collected 360 days after TCRalphabeta/CD19-depleted stem cell transplant. The DNA for the CDR3 is TGTGCCAGCATGAACGGGGACGAGCAGTACTTC. Translating gives CASMNGDEQYF.